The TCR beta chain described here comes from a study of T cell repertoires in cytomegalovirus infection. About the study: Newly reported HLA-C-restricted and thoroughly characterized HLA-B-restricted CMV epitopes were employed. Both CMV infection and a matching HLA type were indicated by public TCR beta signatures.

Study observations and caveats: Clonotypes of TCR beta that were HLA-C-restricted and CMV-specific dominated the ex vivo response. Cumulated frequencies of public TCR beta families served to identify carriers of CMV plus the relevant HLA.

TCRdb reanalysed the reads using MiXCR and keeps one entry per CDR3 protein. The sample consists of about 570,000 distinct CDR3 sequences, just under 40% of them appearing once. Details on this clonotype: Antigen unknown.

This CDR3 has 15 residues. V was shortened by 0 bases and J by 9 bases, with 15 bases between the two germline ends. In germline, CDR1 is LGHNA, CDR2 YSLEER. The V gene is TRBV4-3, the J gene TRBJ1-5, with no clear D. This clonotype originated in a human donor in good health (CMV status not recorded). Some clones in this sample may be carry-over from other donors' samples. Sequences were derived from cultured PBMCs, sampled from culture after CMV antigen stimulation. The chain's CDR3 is CASSQEDDRYRPQHF. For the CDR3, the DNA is TGCGCCAGCAGCCAAGAAGATGACCGTTATAGGCCCCAGCATTTT.